One sample yielded the 27 T cell receptor beta chains listed below, sequenced in a study of T cells in Graves' hyperthyroidism and ophthalmopathy. Amplified regions were TCR beta CDR3 sequences from RNA transcripts. RT-PCR in the first round (using the HTBI primer set) targeted the TCR CDR3. TCRdb called the multiplex PCR reads again in MiXCR, with one record for every CDR3 protein. The sample shows around 200,000 distinct CDR3 sequences, approximately 20% of them seen only once. The sample consisted of blood. The receptors come from a man aged 35-49 years with Graves' hyperthyroidism.

At least ten counts were recorded for this clonotype. The J gene is TRBJ1-1, the V gene TRBV20-1; D might be TRBD1 (6 bases). CDR1 and CDR2 from the germline V gene are DFQATT and SNEGSKA (reference sequence). The CDR3 has 15 amino acids. Trimming took off 0 bases at V and 5 bases at J, with 16 bases between the two ends. The CDR3 loop is CSARDLGGAKTEAFF. CDR3 DNA sequence: TGCAGTGCTAGAGATCTCGGGGGGGCAAAGACTGAAGCTTTCTTT.

This clonotype was detected only a few times. In nucleotides, the CDR3 is TGCGCCAGCAGCTGGCTTGACAGGTTAAATGAAGCTTTCTTT. Amino acids: CASSWLDRLNEAFF. The chain employs TRBV5-1 and TRBJ1-1; perhaps TRBD1 as D (6 bases). The CDR3 sequence is 14 residues long. Germline CDR1 and CDR2: SGHRS and YFSETQ. With 3 bases removed from V and 7 bases from J, the gap between germline ends came to 16 bases.

This clonotype was seen many times. The rearrangement uses TRBV5-1 and TRBJ1-1; D ambiguous. Deletions cut 1 base from V and 4 bases from J, with 14 bases between. The CDR3 loop spans 15 amino acids. Per the germline V gene, CDR1 is SGHRS and CDR2 is YFSETQ. The CDR3 sequence: CASSLMVSKGTEAFF. The CDR3 DNA sequence: TGCGCCAGCAGCTTGATGGTCAGCAAGGGCACTGAAGCTTTCTTT.

This clonotype was detected ten times or more. The gene calls are TRBV5-1 and TRBJ2-4, with 8 bases matching TRBD1. This CDR3 is 15 amino acids long. Looked up from germline, CDR1 is SGHRS and CDR2 is YFSETQ. J gave up 8 bases and V 0 bases, and 7 bases lay outside the gene matches. CDR3 nucleotide sequence: TGCGCCAGCAGCTTGGGTACAGGGGGAGAGGACATTCAGTACTTC. It encodes CASSLGTGGEDIQYF.

The sample holds a few counts of this clonotype. In DNA, the CDR3 is TGTGCCAGCAGCTCCCGACTAGCCCTCCAAGAGACCCAGTACTTC. Translated, it gives CASSSRLALQETQYF. This chain joins TRBV7-2 and TRBJ2-5; 7 bases match TRBD2. Trimming took 4 bases from V and 1 from J; bases not matched to a gene: 6. CDR1 SGHTA and CDR2 FQGNSA come from the germline V gene. The CDR3 totals 15 residues.

This clonotype has at least ten counts. The chain links TRBV7-2 to TRBJ2-2; unclear D gene. The CDR3 covers 14 residues. From germline, CDR1 is SGHTA and CDR2 FQGNSA. V lost 6 bases to trimming and J lost 4 bases, with 12 bases between them. CDR3 in DNA: TGTGCCAGCAGTCCAGTGCGGAGCACCGGGGAGCTGTTTTTT. This translates into CASSPVRSTGELFF.

This clonotype was recorded many times. The rearrangement uses TRBV29-1 and TRBJ2-1; TRBD1 agrees at 8 bases. Germline V gene lookup returns CDR1 SQVTM and CDR2 ANQGSEA. Losses at the gene ends were 3 bases for V and 6 bases for J; bases not matched to a gene: 7. The CDR3 totals 14 residues. The CDR3 loop is CSVDVTGGGNEQFF. The CDR3 region has the DNA TGCAGCGTTGATGTCACAGGGGGTGGCAATGAGCAGTTCTTC.

Ten or more counts support this clonotype. The chain combines TRBV20-1 with TRBJ1-2, with 8 bases lining up with TRBD1. There are 11 residues in the CDR3. Germline values: CDR1 DFQATT, CDR2 SNEGSKA (reference sequence). V was clipped by 3 bases and J by 8 bases; unmatched bases: 2. CDR3 in DNA: TGCAGTGCTAGGAACAGGGGGGGCTACACCTTC. Residues: CSARNRGGYTF.

This clonotype was picked up many times. The chain joins TRBV5-8 to TRBJ2-1; D is perhaps TRBD1 (5 bases). The CDR3 runs to 13 residues. Trimming took 5 bases from V and 9 from J, leaving 15 bases between them. The germline V gene has CDR1 SGHTS and CDR2 YDEGEE. This CDR3 reads CASSNQGSGEQFF. DNA of the CDR3: TGTGCCAGCAGTAACCAGGGTTCCGGTGAGCAGTTCTTC.

The rearrangement links TRBV7-9 to TRBJ1-4; possible D gene TRBD1, 6 bases. V lost 5 bases, J lost 8 bases, and 15 bases lay in between. The CDR3 has 14 amino acids. The germline V gene has CDR1 SEHNR and CDR2 FQNEAQ (reference sequence). This CDR3 is CASSTLGGLEKLFF. CDR3 DNA: TGTGCCAGCAGCACTCTCGGGGGGCTCGAAAAACTGTTTTTT.

Ten or more counts support this clonotype. V gene TRBV5-1 combines with J gene TRBJ1-1; no clear D. This CDR3 is 15 amino acids long. Germline values: CDR1 SGHRS, CDR2 YFSETQ. V was trimmed by 2 bases and J by 5 bases, leaving 16 bases between them. The CDR3 protein is CASSFGEGLGTEAFF. Written as DNA, the CDR3 is TGCGCCAGCAGCTTTGGTGAGGGTCTGGGGACTGAAGCTTTCTTT. The full variable domain, completed using reference TRBV5-1 and TRBJ1-1, is KAGVTQTPRYLIKTRGQQVTLSCSPISGHRSVSWYQQTPGQGLQFLFEYFSETQRNKGNFPGRFSGRQFSNSRSEMNVSTLELGDSALYLCASSFGEGLGTEAFFGQGTRLTVV.

Ten or more counts support this clonotype. V usage is TRBV7-8 and J usage is TRBJ2-5; D may correspond to TRBD1 or TRBD2 (6 bases each). CDR3 length: 16 residues. From germline, CDR1 is SGHVS and CDR2 FQNEAQ. V was clipped by 5 bases and J by 1 base, with 17 bases between them. The DNA for the CDR3 is TGTGCCAGCAGCCCAGCCCGCGGGACACTCCAAGAGACCCAGTACTTC. It translates to CASSPARGTLQETQYF.

The chain recombines TRBV6-2 or TRBV6-3 with TRBJ2-1; 7 bases map to TRBD2. The CDR3 is 14 amino acids. Trimming removed 0 bases from V and 6 bases from J; junction bases left unmatched: 2. Germline V gene data show CDR1 as MNHEY and CDR2 as SVGEGT. The CDR3 reads CASSYSGGGNEQFF. The CDR3 region has the DNA TGTGCCAGCAGTTACTCAGGCGGGGGCAATGAGCAGTTCTTC.

The chain recombines TRBV2 with TRBJ2-2; D gene uncertain. The germline V gene encodes CDR1 SNHLY and CDR2 FYNNEI. Trimming left V 4 bases short and J 1 base short, with 7 bases between. CDR3 length: 14 residues. The CDR3 reads CASSGAGNTGELFF. In DNA, the CDR3 is TGTGCCAGCAGTGGGGCAGGGAACACCGGGGAGCTGTTTTTT.

This clonotype was seen repeatedly, ten times or more. V usage is TRBV28 and J usage is TRBJ2-7; 7 bases are shared with TRBD1. The CDR3 is 14 amino acids. Germline-derived CDR1 and CDR2 are MDHEN and SYDVKM. The junction had 8 bases not matched to a gene; V was cut back by 6 bases and J by 3 bases. CDR3 residues: CASRTRDSFYEQYF. As DNA, the CDR3 is TGTGCCAGCAGAACCCGGGACAGCTTCTACGAGCAGTACTTC.

This clonotype was observed at least ten times. This chain links TRBV9 with TRBJ1-2, with D hard to call. The CDR3 has 14 residues. Germline V lookup: CDR1 SGDLS, CDR2 YYNGEE. Deletions cut 3 bases from V and 7 bases from J, with 16 bases between. The CDR3 DNA sequence: TGTGCCAGCAGCGCCACCCACGACGCCAGTGGCTACACCTTC. Its protein product is CASSATHDASGYTF.

This clonotype was recorded many times. The chain links TRBV12-3 or TRBV12-4 to TRBJ2-5, with 7 positions matching TRBD2. V shed 3 bases, J shed 3 bases, and the junction held 1 base outside the gene matches. This CDR3 region has 13 residues. The CDR3 coding sequence is TGTGCCAGCAGTTTCACTAGCGAAGAGACCCAGTACTTC. This codes for CASSFTSEETQYF.

The rearrangement joins TRBV6-1 to TRBJ1-6; 8 bases line up with TRBD1. The V segment lost 8 bases and the J segment 5 bases; nucleotides outside the gene matches: 5. The CDR3 covers 14 residues. Germline CDR1 is MNHNS and CDR2 is SASEGT. CDR3 sequence: CASSSGQDNSPLHF. The CDR3 nucleotides are TGTGCCAGCTCCTCGGGACAGGATAATTCACCCCTCCACTTT.

This clonotype was recorded at least ten times. This chain uses TRBV20-1 with TRBJ2-7, with D perhaps TRBD2 (6 bases). Germline V gives CDR1 DFQATT, CDR2 SNEGSKA (reference sequence). Trimming removed 7 bases at V and 2 bases at J, with 15 bases between. The length of the CDR3 is 13 residues. The CDR3 region has the DNA TGCAGTGGAGGTTATGGGGGGACCTACGAGCAGTACTTC. Its protein product is CSGGYGGTYEQYF.

This clonotype was seen ten or more times. This chain links TRBV7-8 with TRBJ2-7, with a weak D call TRBD1 (6 bases). The CDR3 is 14 amino acids. Germline values: CDR1 SGHVS, CDR2 FQNEAQ. V dropped 1 base and J dropped 3 bases, with 10 bases sitting between them. CDR3 bases: TGTGCCAGCAGCTTAGTGTACAGGGACTACGAGCAGTACTTC. This codes for CASSLVYRDYEQYF.

This clonotype was seen more than once but under ten times. With a much larger clone just one base away, this may be a read error. V gene TRBV28 combines with J gene TRBJ1-4; TRBD1 agrees at 10 bases. Germline CDR1 MDHEN, CDR2 SYDVKM. The CDR3 covers 19 residues. This CDR3 reads CASSLSPGQGPTTNEKLVF. CDR3 coding DNA: TGTGCCAGCAGTTTATCCCCGGGACAGGGGCCAACAACTAATGAAAAACTGGTTTTT.

Ten or more counts support this clonotype. The chain employs TRBV20-1 and TRBJ1-5; no clear D gene. The length of the CDR3 is 13 residues. The V end lost 5 bases, the J end lost 4 bases, and 12 bases lay between the germline ends. Per the germline V gene, CDR1 is DFQATT and CDR2 is SNEGSKA (reference sequence). CDR3 in amino acids: CSASLSGNQPQHF. In nucleotides, the CDR3 is TGCAGTGCTTCATTGTCCGGTAATCAGCCCCAGCATTTT.

The chain links TRBV5-6 to TRBJ1-5; D is uncertain. CDR1 is SGHDT, CDR2 YYEEEE, per germline. Trimming left V 1 base short and J 5 bases short, with 13 bases between. The CDR3 consists of 15 residues. CDR3 sequence reads: CASSLWASGDQPQHF. The CDR3, as DNA: TGTGCCAGCAGCTTGTGGGCGTCTGGGGATCAGCCCCAGCATTTT.

This clonotype was observed many times. The V call is TRBV7-8, the J call TRBJ2-1, with TRBD1 identical over 10 bases. The V segment lost 5 bases and the J segment 8 bases; nucleotides outside the gene matches: 9. Germline-derived CDR1 and CDR2 are SGHVS and FQNEAQ. CDR3 size: 15 residues. CDR3 region: CASSADRGLDDEQFF. DNA of the CDR3: TGTGCCAGCAGCGCAGACAGGGGGCTGGACGATGAGCAGTTCTTC.

This clonotype was recorded a few times. The rearrangement links TRBV4-3 to TRBJ1-6; possible D gene TRBD1, 5 bases. Germline CDR1 and CDR2: LGHNA and YSLEER. V was pared by 1 base and J by 12 bases, with 16 bases between. The CDR3 runs 15 residues. The CDR3 DNA is TGCGCCAGCAGCCAAGGGGTGCAACAGGATTTACCCCTCCACTTT. It encodes CASSQGVQQDLPLHF.

The genes are TRBV5-1 and TRBJ1-1; D gene ambiguous. Germline V gene lookup returns CDR1 SGHRS and CDR2 YFSETQ. This CDR3 is built from 14 residues. V was pared by 4 bases and J by 0 bases, with 10 bases between. CDR3 sequence: CASSSYTLNTEAFF. CDR3 coding DNA: TGCGCCAGCAGCAGCTATACCTTGAACACTGAAGCTTTCTTT.

This clonotype was seen ten or more times. The rearrangement uses TRBV28 and TRBJ1-5; D gene uncertain. Germline V CDR1 and CDR2: MDHEN, SYDVKM. Deletions cut 5 bases from V and 6 bases from J, with 14 bases between. This CDR3 comprises 14 residues. CDR3 nucleotide sequence: TGTGCCAGCAGTCCCACCGGAACGGTTCAGCCCCAGCATTTT. Protein: CASSPTGTVQPQHF.